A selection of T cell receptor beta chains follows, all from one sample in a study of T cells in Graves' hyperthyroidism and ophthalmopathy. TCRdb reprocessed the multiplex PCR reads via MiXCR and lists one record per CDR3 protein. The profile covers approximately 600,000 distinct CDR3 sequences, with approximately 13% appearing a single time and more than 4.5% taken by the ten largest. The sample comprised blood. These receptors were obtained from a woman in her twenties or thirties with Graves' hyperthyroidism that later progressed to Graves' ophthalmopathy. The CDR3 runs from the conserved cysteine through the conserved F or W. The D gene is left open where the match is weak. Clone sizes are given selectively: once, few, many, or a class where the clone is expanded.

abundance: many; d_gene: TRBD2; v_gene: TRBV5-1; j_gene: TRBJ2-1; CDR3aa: CASSLSGSTNEQFF; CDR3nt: TGCGCCAGCAGCTTGAGCGGGAGCACCAATGAGCAGTTCTTC
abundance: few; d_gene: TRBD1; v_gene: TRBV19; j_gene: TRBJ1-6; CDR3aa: CASRQGALGSPLHF; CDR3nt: TGTGCCAGTAGACAGGGGGCGCTAGGATCACCCCTCCACTTT
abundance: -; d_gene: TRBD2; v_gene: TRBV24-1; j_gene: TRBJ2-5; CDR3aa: CATSERAGGPEGQYF; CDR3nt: TGTGCCACCAGTGAGCGAGCGGGAGGGCCTGAGGGCCAGTACTTC
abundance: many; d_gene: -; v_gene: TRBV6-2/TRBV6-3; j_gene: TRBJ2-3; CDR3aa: CASSRNNPADTQYF; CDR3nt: TGTGCCAGCAGTAGAAACAACCCCGCAGATACGCAGTATTTT
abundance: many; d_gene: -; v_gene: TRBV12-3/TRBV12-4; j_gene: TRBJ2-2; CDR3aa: CASSLADRITGELFF; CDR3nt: TGTGCCAGCAGTTTAGCGGATCGGATCACCGGGGAGCTGTTTTTT
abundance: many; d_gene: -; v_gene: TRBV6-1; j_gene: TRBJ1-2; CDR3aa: CASSTTGGDYGYTF; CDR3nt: TGTGCCAGCAGTACGACAGGAGGCGACTATGGCTACACCTTC
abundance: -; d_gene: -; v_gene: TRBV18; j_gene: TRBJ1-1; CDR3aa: CASSPMDTEAFF; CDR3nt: TGTGCCAGCTCTCCGATGGACACTGAAGCTTTCTTT
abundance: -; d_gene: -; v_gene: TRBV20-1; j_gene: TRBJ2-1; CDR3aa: CSVTFRTGLGGNEQFF; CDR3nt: TGCAGTGTCACCTTTAGAACGGGCCTCGGAGGCAATGAGCAGTTCTTC
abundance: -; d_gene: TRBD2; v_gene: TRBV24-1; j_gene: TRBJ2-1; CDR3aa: CATSDSSGSEYNEQFF; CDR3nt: TGTGCCACCAGTGATTCTAGCGGGAGTGAGTACAATGAGCAGTTCTTC
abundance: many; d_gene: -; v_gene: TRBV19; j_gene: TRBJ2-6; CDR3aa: CASRGRDRSSGANVLTF; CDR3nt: TGTGCCAGTAGAGGGAGGGACAGAAGCTCTGGGGCCAACGTCCTGACTTTC
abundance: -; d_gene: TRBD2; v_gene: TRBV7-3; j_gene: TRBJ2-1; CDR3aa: CASSNSGRAGNEQFF; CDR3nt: TGTGCCAGCAGCAATAGCGGGAGGGCCGGAAATGAGCAGTTCTTC
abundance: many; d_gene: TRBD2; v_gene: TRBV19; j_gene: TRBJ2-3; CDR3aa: CASVAGRADTQYF; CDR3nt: TGTGCCAGTGTAGCGGGACGGGCAGATACGCAGTATTTT
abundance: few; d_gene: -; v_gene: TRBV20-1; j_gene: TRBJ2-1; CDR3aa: CSALNNEQFF; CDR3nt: TGCAGTGCCTTAAACAATGAGCAGTTCTTC
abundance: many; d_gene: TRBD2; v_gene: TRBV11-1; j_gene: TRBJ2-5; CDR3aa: CASSSGTSETQYF; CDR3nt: TGTGCCAGCAGCTCAGGGACTAGCGAGACCCAGTACTTC
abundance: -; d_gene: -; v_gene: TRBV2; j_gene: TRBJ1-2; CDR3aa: CASSEGGAYGYTF; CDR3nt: TGTGCCAGCAGTGAAGGGGGGGCCTATGGCTACACCTTC
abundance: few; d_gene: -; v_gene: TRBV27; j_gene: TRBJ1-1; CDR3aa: CASSLNSEAFF; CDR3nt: TGTGCCAGCAGTTTAAACAGTGAAGCTTTCTTT
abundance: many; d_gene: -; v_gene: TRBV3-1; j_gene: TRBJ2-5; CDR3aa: CASLNRARQQETQYF; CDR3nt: TGTGCCAGTTTAAACAGGGCCAGGCAACAAGAGACCCAGTACTTC
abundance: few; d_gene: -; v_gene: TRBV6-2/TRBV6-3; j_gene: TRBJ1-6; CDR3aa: CASTLNRGFSPLHF; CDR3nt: TGTGCCAGCACCCTTAATCGGGGTTTTTCACCCCTCCACTTT
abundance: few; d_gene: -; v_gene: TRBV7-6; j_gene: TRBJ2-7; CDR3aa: CASSLGNPAYEQYF; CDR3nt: TGTGCCAGCAGCTTAGGGAACCCGGCCTACGAGCAGTACTTC
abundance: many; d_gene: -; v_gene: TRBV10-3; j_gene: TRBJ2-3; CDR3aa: CAISESPGRDTQYF; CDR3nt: TGTGCCATCAGTGAGTCGCCAGGGCGAGATACGCAATATTTT
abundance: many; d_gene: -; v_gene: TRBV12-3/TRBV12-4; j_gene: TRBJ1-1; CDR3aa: CASSVQMNTEAFF; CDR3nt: TGTGCCAGCAGTGTACAGATGAACACTGAAGCTTTCTTT
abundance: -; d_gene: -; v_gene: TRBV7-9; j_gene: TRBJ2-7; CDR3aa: CASSLVLSSVHYEQYF; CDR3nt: TGTGCCAGCAGCTTAGTCTTATCGTCTGTGCACTACGAGCAGTACTTC
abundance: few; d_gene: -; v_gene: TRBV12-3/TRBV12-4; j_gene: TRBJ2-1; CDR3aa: CASTLGYEQFF; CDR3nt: TGTGCCAGCACCCTGGGATATGAGCAGTTCTTC
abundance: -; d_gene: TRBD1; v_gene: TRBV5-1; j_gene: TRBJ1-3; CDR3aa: CASSLGTGTGSGNTIYF; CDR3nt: TGCGCCAGCAGCTTGGGGACAGGGACCGGGTCAGGAAACACCATATATTTT
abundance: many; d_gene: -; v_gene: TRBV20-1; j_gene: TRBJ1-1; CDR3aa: CSEGRSNTEAFF; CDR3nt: TGCAGTGAGGGTAGGTCGAACACTGAAGCTTTCTTT
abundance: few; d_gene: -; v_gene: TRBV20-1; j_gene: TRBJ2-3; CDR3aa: CSARDPVTGDTQYF; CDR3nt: TGCAGTGCTAGAGACCCCGTGACAGGAGATACGCAGTATTTT
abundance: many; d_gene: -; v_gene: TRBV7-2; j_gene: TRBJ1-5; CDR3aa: CASSWTDNQPQHF; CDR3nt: TGTGCCAGCAGCTGGACAGATAATCAGCCCCAGCATTTT
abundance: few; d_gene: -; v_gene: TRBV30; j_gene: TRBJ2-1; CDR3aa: CAWSVLGARANEQFF; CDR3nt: TGTGCCTGGAGTGTACTGGGAGCCAGGGCCAATGAGCAGTTCTTC
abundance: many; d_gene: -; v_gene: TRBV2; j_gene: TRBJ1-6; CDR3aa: CASRGSLNSPLHF; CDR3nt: TGTGCCAGCAGGGGCAGCCTTAATTCACCCCTCCACTTT
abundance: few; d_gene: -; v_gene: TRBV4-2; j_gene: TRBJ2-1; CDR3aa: CASSPPGVTGNEQFF; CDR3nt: TGTGCCAGCAGCCCCCCCGGGGTGACGGGCAATGAGCAGTTCTTC
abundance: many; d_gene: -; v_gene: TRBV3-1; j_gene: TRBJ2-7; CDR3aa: CASSPGWQEQYF; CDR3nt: TGTGCCAGCAGCCCAGGGTGGCAAGAGCAGTACTTC
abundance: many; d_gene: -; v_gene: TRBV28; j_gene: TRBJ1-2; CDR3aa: CASRQTPNYGYTF; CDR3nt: TGTGCCAGCAGACAGACCCCCAACTATGGCTACACCTTC
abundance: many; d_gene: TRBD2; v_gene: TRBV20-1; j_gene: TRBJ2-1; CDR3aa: CSALAGGPDNEQFF; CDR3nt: TGCAGTGCTTTAGCGGGAGGGCCCGACAATGAGCAGTTCTTC
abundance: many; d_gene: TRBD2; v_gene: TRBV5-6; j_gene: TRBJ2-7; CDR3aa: CASSLTSGTNSYEQYF; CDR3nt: TGTGCCAGCAGCTTGACGAGCGGGACGAACTCCTACGAGCAGTACTTC
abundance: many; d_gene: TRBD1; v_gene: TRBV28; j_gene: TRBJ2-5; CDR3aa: CASKRQGASETQYF; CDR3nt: TGTGCCAGCAAAAGACAGGGGGCATCGGAGACCCAGTACTTC
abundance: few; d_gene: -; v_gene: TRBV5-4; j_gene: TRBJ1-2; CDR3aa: CASRDGGLAYGYTF; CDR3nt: TGTGCCAGCAGGGACGGGGGGCTGGCCTATGGCTACACCTTC
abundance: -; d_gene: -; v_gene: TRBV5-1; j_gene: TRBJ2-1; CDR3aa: CASSPRTAGSYNEQFF; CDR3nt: TGCGCCAGCAGCCCTAGGACAGCCGGCTCCTACAATGAGCAGTTCTTC
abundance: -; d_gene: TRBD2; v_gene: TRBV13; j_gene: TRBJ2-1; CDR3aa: CASSSRGGDDNEQFF; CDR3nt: TGTGCCAGCAGCTCCCGCGGGGGTGACGACAATGAGCAGTTCTTC
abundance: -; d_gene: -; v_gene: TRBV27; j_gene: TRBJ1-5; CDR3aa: CASGFRNQPQHF; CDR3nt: TGTGCCAGCGGTTTTCGCAATCAGCCCCAGCATTTT
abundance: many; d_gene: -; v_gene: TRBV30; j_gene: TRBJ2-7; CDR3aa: CACGHSGVTYEQYF; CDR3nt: TGTGCCTGCGGACATTCAGGGGTGACCTACGAGCAGTACTTC
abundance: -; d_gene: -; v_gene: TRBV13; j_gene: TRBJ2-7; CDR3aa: CASSLMGNPPTYEQYF; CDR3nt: TGTGCCAGCAGCTTAATGGGGAACCCACCGACCTACGAGCAGTACTTC
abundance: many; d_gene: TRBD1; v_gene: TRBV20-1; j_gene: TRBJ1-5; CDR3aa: CSVRDSPGSNQPQHF; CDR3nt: TGCAGTGTTCGGGACAGCCCGGGGAGCAATCAGCCCCAGCATTTT
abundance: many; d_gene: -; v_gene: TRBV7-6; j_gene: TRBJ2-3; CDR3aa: CASSLGSQSTDTQYF; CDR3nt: TGTGCCAGCAGCTTAGGATCGCAGAGCACAGATACGCAGTATTTT
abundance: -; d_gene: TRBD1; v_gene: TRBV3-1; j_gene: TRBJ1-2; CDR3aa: CASSQGPGTGTYGYTF; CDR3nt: TGTGCCAGCAGCCAAGGGCCCGGGACAGGGACCTATGGCTACACCTTC
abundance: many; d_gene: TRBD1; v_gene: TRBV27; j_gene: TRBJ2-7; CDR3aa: CASSYLDRVGIDEQYF; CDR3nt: TGTGCCAGCAGTTACCTCGACAGGGTTGGGATCGACGAGCAGTACTTC
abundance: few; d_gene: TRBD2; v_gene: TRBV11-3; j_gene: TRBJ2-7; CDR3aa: CASSLGLAGTSDYEQYF; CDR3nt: TGTGCCAGCAGCCTCGGACTAGCGGGGACTTCCGACTACGAGCAGTACTTC
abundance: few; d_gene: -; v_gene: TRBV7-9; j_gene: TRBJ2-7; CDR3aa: CASSLDDLNEQYF; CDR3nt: TGTGCCAGCAGTCTGGATGATCTGAACGAGCAGTACTTC
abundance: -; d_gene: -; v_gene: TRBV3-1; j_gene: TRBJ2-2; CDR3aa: CASRDPAWTGELFF; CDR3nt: TGTGCCAGCAGAGACCCAGCCTGGACCGGGGAGCTGTTTTTT